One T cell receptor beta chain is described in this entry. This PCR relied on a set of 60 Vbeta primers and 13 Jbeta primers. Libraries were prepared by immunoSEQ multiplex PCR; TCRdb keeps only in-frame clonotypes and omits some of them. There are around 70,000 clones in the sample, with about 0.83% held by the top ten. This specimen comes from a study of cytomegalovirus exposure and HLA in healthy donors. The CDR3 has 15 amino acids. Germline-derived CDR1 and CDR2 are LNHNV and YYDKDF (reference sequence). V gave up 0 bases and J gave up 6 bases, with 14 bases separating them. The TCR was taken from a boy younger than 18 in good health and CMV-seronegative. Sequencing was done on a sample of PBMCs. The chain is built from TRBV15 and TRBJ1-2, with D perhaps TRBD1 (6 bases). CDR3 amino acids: CATSRDRWGLDGYTF. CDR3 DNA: TGTGCCACCAGCAGAGATAGATGGGGGCTGGATGGCTACACCTTC.